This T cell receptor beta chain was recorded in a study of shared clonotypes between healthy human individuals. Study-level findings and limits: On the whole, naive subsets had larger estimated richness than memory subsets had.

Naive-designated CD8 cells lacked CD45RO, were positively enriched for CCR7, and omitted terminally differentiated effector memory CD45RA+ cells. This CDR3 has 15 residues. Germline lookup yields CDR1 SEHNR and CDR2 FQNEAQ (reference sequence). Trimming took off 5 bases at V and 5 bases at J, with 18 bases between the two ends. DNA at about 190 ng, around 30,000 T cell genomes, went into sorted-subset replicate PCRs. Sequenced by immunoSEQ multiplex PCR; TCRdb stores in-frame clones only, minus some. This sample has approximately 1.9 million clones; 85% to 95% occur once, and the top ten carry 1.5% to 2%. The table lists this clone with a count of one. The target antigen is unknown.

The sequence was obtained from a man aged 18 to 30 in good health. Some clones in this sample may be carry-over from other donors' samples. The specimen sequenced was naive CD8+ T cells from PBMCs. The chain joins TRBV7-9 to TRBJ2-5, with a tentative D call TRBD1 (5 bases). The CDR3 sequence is CASSDSYGGGETQYF. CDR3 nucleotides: TGTGCCAGCAGCGACAGTTATGGTGGTGGCGAGACCCAGTACTTC.